Below are 27 T cell receptor beta chains sequenced from a single sample in a study of regulatory T cells in long-lasting Graves disease. With iRepertoire HTBI primers and Arm-PCR of CDR3 regions, TCR beta libraries were built. Each CDR3 protein gets one entry after TCRdb re-called the multiplex PCR reads with MiXCR. The data contain 600,000 to 800,000 distinct CDR3 sequences, 30% of them singletons. Time point denoted: persistent/refractory GD, antithyroid drugs over 5 years with positive TRAb. Construction of the TCR library relied on RNA isolated from PBMCs. The sequences come from peripheral blood mononuclear cells (PBMCs), collected when the disease was refractory, from a patient treated with antithyroid drugs. These TCRs come from a female donor with Graves disease.

This clonotype has only a few counts. The rearrangement uses TRBV20-1 and TRBJ2-7, with D unresolved. The CDR3 is 15 residues long. V was clipped by 3 bases and J by 1 base, with 16 bases between them. Per the germline V gene, CDR1 is DFQATT and CDR2 is SNEGSKA (reference sequence). The CDR3 region has the DNA TGCAGTGCTAGCTGGGCAGCAATCCGTTCCTACGAGCAGTACTTC. Protein product: CSASWAAIRSYEQYF.

This chain uses TRBV9 with TRBJ2-7; TRBD1 is a possible D gene (5 bases). The germline V and J ends were trimmed by 4 bases and 0 bases, with 11 bases remaining between them. This CDR3 spans 14 amino acids. Germline CDR1 and CDR2: SGDLS and YYNGEE. The CDR3 sequence is CASSQTASSYEQYF. The CDR3 region has the DNA TGTGCCAGCAGCCAGACAGCTAGCTCCTACGAGCAGTACTTC.

The chain uses TRBV28 and TRBJ2-1, with D maybe TRBD2 (5 bases). The germline gives CDR1 MDHEN, CDR2 SYDVKM. V lost 0 bases, J lost 9 bases, and 18 bases lay in between. The CDR3 is made up of 16 amino acids. CDR3 nucleotides: TGTGCCAGCAGTTTATGTATTTTCGGGGTGGCTGCTGAGCAGTTCTTC. Translated: CASSLCIFGVAAEQFF.

The rearrangement links TRBV28 to TRBJ1-1, with D uncertain. Germline lookup yields CDR1 MDHEN and CDR2 SYDVKM. The CDR3 sequence is 16 residues long. V was cut by 5 bases and J by 0 bases, with 16 bases left in between. The CDR3 DNA sequence: TGTGCCAGCAGTAGGGCATGGGTCAGAATGAACACTGAAGCTTTCTTT. It yields the protein CASSRAWVRMNTEAFF.

This clonotype was seen many times. The chain couples TRBV30 to TRBJ1-1; the D is unclear. Germline CDR1 is GTSNPN and CDR2 is SVGIG (reference sequence). The CDR3 totals 11 residues. Deletions cut 8 bases from V and 1 base from J, with 8 bases between. The CDR3 DNA follows: TGTGCCAGTGGCACGAACACTGAAGCTTTCTTT. This gives the protein CASGTNTEAFF.

The V call is TRBV29-1, the J call TRBJ2-5, with 8 bases that match TRBD2. Germline V gene lookup returns CDR1 SQVTM and CDR2 ANQGSEA. The CDR3 consists of 14 residues. V shed 6 bases, J shed 5 bases, and the junction held 11 bases outside the gene matches. CDR3 bases: TGCAGCGTCCGGGAGGGTTCTTTCTTGGAGACCCAGTACTTC. Its protein product is CSVREGSFLETQYF.

This clonotype was detected only a few times. The genes are TRBV30 and TRBJ2-7; TRBD1 is a possible D gene (6 bases). Looked up from germline, CDR1 is GTSNPN and CDR2 is SVGIG (reference sequence). The CDR3 has 13 amino acids. V dropped 5 bases and J dropped 0 bases, with 11 bases sitting between them. The CDR3 nucleotides are TGTGCCTGGGATACAGGGAGCTCCTACGAGCAGTACTTC. Amino acids: CAWDTGSSYEQYF.

This clonotype was seen only a few times. The V gene is TRBV12-3 or TRBV12-4, the J gene TRBJ2-7; D not resolved. Trimming took 1 base from V and 0 from J, leaving 10 bases between them. The CDR3 consists of 15 residues. CDR3 in amino acids: CASSLGGIHSYEQYF. CDR3 in DNA: TGTGCCAGCAGTTTAGGTGGGATTCACTCCTACGAGCAGTACTTC.

The sample holds many counts of this clonotype. V gene TRBV28 combines with J gene TRBJ1-2; no clear D. The CDR3 extends over 12 amino acids. Trimming removed 8 bases from V and 5 bases from J, with 12 bases in between. Germline CDR1 MDHEN, CDR2 SYDVKM. The CDR3 here is CASFLLGYGYTF. DNA for the CDR3: TGTGCCAGCTTCCTTCTTGGGTATGGCTACACCTTC.

V and J are TRBV10-3 and TRBJ2-3; TRBD1 aligns across 7 bases. CDR1 is ENHRY and CDR2 is SYGVKD in the germline V gene. This CDR3 region has 13 residues. V was pared by 11 bases and J by 5 bases, with 10 bases of the junction left unmatched. The CDR3, as DNA: TGTGCCTTCCGGGACAGCAGTCAAGATACGCAGTATTTT. This sequence encodes CAFRDSSQDTQYF.

This clonotype was seen only a few times. V and J are TRBV2 and TRBJ2-1; possibly TRBD1 for D (5 bases). The CDR3 spans 19 residues. From germline, CDR1 is SNHLY and CDR2 FYNNEI. V was cut by 7 bases and J by 6 bases, with 31 bases left in between. CDR3 in DNA: TGTGCCAGCACCGCTACAGGAAAAACATGCGTTCTCTACAGCAATGAGCAGTTCTTC. Translated: CASTATGKTCVLYSNEQFF. The full variable domain, completed using reference TRBV2 and TRBJ2-1, is EPEVTQTPSHQVTQMGQEVILRCVPISNHLYFYWYRQILGQKVEFLVSFYNNEISEKSEIFDDQFSVERPDGSNFTLKIRSTKLEDSAMYFCASTATGKTCVLYSNEQFFGPGTRLTVL.

This clonotype was counted only a few times. The rearrangement uses TRBV3-1 and TRBJ2-7; 7 positions match TRBD2. Germline CDR1 reads LGHDT; CDR2 reads YNNKEL (reference sequence). The CDR3 totals 14 residues. The V segment lost 3 bases and the J segment 3 bases; nucleotides outside the gene matches: 5. The CDR3 bases are TGTGCCAGCAGCCATACTAGCGCCGACTACGAGCAGTACTTC. The encoded protein is CASSHTSADYEQYF.

This clonotype was observed a handful of times. This chain joins TRBV9 and TRBJ1-1; 9 nucleotides line up with TRBD1. This CDR3 comprises 15 residues. The germline V gene encodes CDR1 SGDLS and CDR2 YYNGEE. J was trimmed by 6 bases and V by 4 bases; bases with no gene match: 10. The CDR3 here is CASSLTSQGAAEAFF. In nucleotides, the CDR3 is TGTGCCAGCAGCCTTACCTCACAGGGGGCGGCTGAAGCTTTCTTT.

The chain uses TRBV19 and TRBJ2-7, with D possibly being TRBD1 (6 bases). Germline V gives CDR1 LNHDA, CDR2 SQIVND (reference sequence). V was trimmed by 8 bases and J by 0 bases, leaving 17 bases between them. There are 15 residues in the CDR3. The CDR3 region has the DNA TGTGCCAGTTCCGACTTCAGGGGTAGCTCCTACGAGCAGTACTTC. This codes for CASSDFRGSSYEQYF. Supplemented by reference TRBV19 and TRBJ2-7, the full variable domain reads DGGITQSPKYLFRKEGQNVTLSCEQNLNHDAMYWYRQDPGQGLRLIYYSQIVNDFQKGDIAEGYSVSREKKESFPLTVTSAQKNPTAFYLCASSDFRGSSYEQYFGPGTRLTVT.

The V gene is TRBV6-2 or TRBV6-3, the J gene TRBJ1-1; 7 nucleotides align to TRBD1. Losses at the gene ends were 7 bases for V and 0 bases for J; bases not matched to a gene: 5. The CDR3 covers 14 residues. The germline gives CDR1 MNHEY, CDR2 SVGEGT. The CDR3 protein is CASTNTGVNTEAFF. The CDR3 DNA sequence: TGTGCCAGCACCAACACAGGGGTGAACACTGAAGCTTTCTTT.

The chain carries TRBV27 and TRBJ2-7; 12 bases align to TRBD1. CDR1 is MNHEY, CDR2 SMNVEV, per germline (reference sequence). Trimming cost V 4 bases and J 6 bases; bases outside gene matches: 13. This CDR3 contains 17 residues. Here the CDR3 DNA reads TGTGCCAGCAGTTCAATTATGACGGGACAGGGGGCGATCGAGCAGTACTTC. It specifies CASSSIMTGQGAIEQYF.

CDR3 coding DNA: TGTGCCAGCAGCTTTAGCGGGGGGTCGAACACCGGGGAGCTGTTTTTT. Translated, it gives CASSFSGGSNTGELFF. V is TRBV7-9 and J is TRBJ2-2; 10 bases line up with TRBD2. The CDR3 spans 16 residues. Looked up from germline, CDR1 is SEHNR and CDR2 is FQNEAQ (reference sequence). Trimming took 3 bases from V and 0 from J; bases not matched to a gene: 1.

This clonotype was counted ten times or more. The chain employs TRBV6-1 and TRBJ2-6, with D perhaps given as TRBD1 or TRBD2 (5 bases each). Germline lookup yields CDR1 MNHNS and CDR2 SASEGT. This CDR3 spans 14 amino acids. The V gene lost 8 bases and the J gene lost 2 bases, with 10 bases spanning the gap. The CDR3 spells CASGGAAGANVLTF. The DNA for the CDR3 is TGTGCCAGCGGGGGTGCGGCTGGGGCCAACGTCCTGACTTTC.

This clonotype came up a few times. The chain uses TRBV5-1 and TRBJ1-2; 7 bases fit TRBD1. Germline lookup yields CDR1 SGHRS and CDR2 YFSETQ. The CDR3 length is 14 residues. V trimming: 4 bases; J trimming: 1 base; junction bases outside the gene matches: 4. CDR3 sequence: CASSRQGDNYGYTF. The CDR3 nucleotides read TGCGCCAGCAGCCGTCAGGGGGATAACTATGGCTACACCTTC. Based on the CDR3 plus reference TRBV5-1 and TRBJ1-2, the full variable domain is KAGVTQTPRYLIKTRGQQVTLSCSPISGHRSVSWYQQTPGQGLQFLFEYFSETQRNKGNFPGRFSGRQFSNSRSEMNVSTLELGDSALYLCASSRQGDNYGYTFGSGTRLTVV.

This clonotype was detected ten times or more. This chain uses TRBV6-1 with TRBJ1-5; TRBD1 is a possible D gene (5 bases). V lost 5 bases to trimming and J lost 1 base, with 12 bases between them. The CDR3 spans 15 residues. CDR1 is MNHNS, CDR2 SASEGT, per germline. The CDR3 nucleotides are TGTGCCAGCAGTCTATCCAGGGCCAGCAATCAGCCCCAGCATTTT. Its protein product is CASSLSRASNQPQHF.

The genes are TRBV3-1 and TRBJ2-7; D may be TRBD1 (6 bases). The CDR3 is 15 amino acids. Germline CDR1 is LGHDT and CDR2 is YNNKEL (reference sequence). V was trimmed by 4 bases and J by 4 bases, leaving 17 bases between them. CDR3 in DNA: TGTGCCAGCAGCCTGAAAACGGGGACAATATACGAGCAGTACTTC. This codes for CASSLKTGTIYEQYF.

As for this clonotype: This may be a read error, as it is one base from a much larger clone. The rearrangement links TRBV28 to TRBJ1-1; D ambiguous. CDR1 is MDHEN and CDR2 is SYDVKM in the germline V gene. The CDR3 extends over 12 amino acids. V gave up 6 bases and J gave up 6 bases, with 11 bases separating them. The CDR3 DNA is TGTGCCAGCAGGTCCGAGGGCGCTGAAGCTTTCTTT. It is translated as CASRSEGAEAFF.

This clonotype occurred once. This chain links TRBV12-3 or TRBV12-4 with TRBJ2-7; 12 positions match TRBD1. The trim removed 8 bases at V and 4 bases at J, leaving 9 bases unmatched. The CDR3 is 15 amino acids. The CDR3 DNA follows: TGTGCCAGCGGGCTAGGGGGACAGGGGGCTTACGAGCAGTACTTC. This encodes CASGLGGQGAYEQYF.

The chain uses TRBV19 and TRBJ1-5, with D possibly matching TRBD1 (5 bases). Germline CDR1 LNHDA, CDR2 SQIVND (reference sequence). With 0 bases removed from V and 1 base from J, the gap between germline ends came to 10 bases. The CDR3 runs to 16 residues. CDR3 nucleotides: TGTGCCAGTAGTATAGATTCAGCAGGGAGCAATCAGCCCCAGCATTTT. Translated, it gives CASSIDSAGSNQPQHF.

This sequence joins TRBV13 and TRBJ2-2; D is perhaps TRBD1 (5 bases). CDR3 length equals 12 residues. Looked up from germline, CDR1 is PRHDT and CDR2 is FYEKMQ (reference sequence). Trimming pared 2 bases from V and 11 bases from J, leaving 9 bases between. The CDR3 loop is CASSLQGRELFF. CDR3 in DNA: TGTGCCAGCAGCTTACAGGGAAGAGAGCTGTTTTTT.

The chain has TRBV7-3 and TRBJ2-2; unclear D gene. Germline loops: CDR1 SGHTA, CDR2 FQGTGA. This CDR3 has 15 residues. V was cut by 5 bases and J by 1 base, with 11 bases left in between. CDR3 sequence reads: CASSPAEQNTGELFF. CDR3 sequence (DNA): TGTGCCAGCAGCCCGGCGGAACAGAACACCGGGGAGCTGTTTTTT.

This chain links TRBV6-2 or TRBV6-3 with TRBJ1-2, with 9 nucleotides matching TRBD1. This CDR3 has 16 residues. Germline V lookup: CDR1 MNHEY, CDR2 SVGEGT. The ends lost 6 bases at V and 8 bases at J; junction bases unmatched: 16. The CDR3 sequence: CASSHRGRGTTRGYTF. The CDR3, as DNA: TGTGCCAGCAGCCACAGGGGGCGAGGCACGACGCGGGGCTACACCTTC.